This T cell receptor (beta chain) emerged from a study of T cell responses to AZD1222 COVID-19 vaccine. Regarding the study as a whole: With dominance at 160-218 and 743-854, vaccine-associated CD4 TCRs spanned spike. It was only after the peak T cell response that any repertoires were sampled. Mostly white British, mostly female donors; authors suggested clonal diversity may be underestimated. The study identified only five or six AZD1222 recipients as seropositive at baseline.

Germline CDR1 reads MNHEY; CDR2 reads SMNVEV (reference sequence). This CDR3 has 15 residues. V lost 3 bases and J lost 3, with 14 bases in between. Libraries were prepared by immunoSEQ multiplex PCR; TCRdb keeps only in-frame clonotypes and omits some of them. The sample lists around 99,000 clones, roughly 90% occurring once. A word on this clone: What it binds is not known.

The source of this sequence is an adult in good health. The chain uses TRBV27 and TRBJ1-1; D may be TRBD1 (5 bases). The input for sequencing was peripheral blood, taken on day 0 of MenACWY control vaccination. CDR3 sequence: CASSLRAGLHTEAFF. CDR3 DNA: TGTGCCAGCAGTTTGAGGGCAGGGCTACACACTGAAGCTTTCTTT.